This T cell receptor (beta chain) appears in the sequencing data of a study of T cell responses to AZD1222 COVID-19 vaccine. Whole-study results and caveats: Two doses of AZD1222 preceded a rise in Spike-specific TCR breadth and depth.

CDR3 length: 18 residues. Libraries were prepared by immunoSEQ multiplex PCR; TCRdb keeps only in-frame clonotypes and omits some of them. The sample includes some 130,000 clones, over 90% of them seen just once. Points on this clone: What it binds is not known.

This receptor was obtained from an adult in good health. The rearrangement links TRBV12-2 to TRBJ2-3; whether TRBD1, the table's D call, matches the DNA was not checked. TRBV12-2 is annotated as a pseudogene. The source material was peripheral blood, sampled on day 0 of AZD1222 vaccination. Here the CDR3 DNA reads TGTGCAAGTCGCTTAGCGTTAATGGGGTATCAACAGGGAGATACGCAGTATTTT. Its protein is CASRLALMGYQQGDTQYF.